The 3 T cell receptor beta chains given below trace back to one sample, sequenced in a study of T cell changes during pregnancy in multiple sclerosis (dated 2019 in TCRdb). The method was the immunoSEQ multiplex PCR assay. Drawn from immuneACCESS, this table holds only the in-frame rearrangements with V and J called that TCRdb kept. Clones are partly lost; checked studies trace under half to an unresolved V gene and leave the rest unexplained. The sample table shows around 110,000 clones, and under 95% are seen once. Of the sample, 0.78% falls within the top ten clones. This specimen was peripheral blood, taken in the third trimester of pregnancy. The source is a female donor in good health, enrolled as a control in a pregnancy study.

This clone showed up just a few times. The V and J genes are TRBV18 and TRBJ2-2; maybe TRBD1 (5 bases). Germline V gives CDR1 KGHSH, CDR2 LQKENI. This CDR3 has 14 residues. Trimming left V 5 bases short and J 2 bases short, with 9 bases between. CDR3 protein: CASSKTDNTGELFF. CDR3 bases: TGTGCCAGCTCAAAGACAGACAACACCGGGGAGCTGTTTTTT.

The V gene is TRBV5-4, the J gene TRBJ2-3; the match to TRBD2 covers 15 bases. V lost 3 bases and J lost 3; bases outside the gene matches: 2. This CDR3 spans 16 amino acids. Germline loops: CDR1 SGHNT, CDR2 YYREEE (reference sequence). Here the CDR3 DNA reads TGTGCCAGCAGCTGGACTAGCGGGGGGGAAACAGATACGCAGTATTTT. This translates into CASSWTSGGETDTQYF.

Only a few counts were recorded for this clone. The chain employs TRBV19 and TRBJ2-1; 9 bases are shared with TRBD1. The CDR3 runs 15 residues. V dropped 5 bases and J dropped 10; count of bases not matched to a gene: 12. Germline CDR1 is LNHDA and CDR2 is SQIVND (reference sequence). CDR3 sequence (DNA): TGTGCCAGTAGTGTCGGACAGGGGATCGGGGGCGAGCAGTTCTTC. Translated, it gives CASSVGQGIGGEQFF.